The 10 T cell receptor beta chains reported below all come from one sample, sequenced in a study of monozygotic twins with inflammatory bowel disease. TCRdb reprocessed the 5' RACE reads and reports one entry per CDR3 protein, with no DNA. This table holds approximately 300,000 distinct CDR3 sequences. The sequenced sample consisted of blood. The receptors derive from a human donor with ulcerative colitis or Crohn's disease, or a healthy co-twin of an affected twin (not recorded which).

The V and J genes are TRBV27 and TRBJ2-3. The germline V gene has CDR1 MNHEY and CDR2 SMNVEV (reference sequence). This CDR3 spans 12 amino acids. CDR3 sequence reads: CASRLGPDTQYF.

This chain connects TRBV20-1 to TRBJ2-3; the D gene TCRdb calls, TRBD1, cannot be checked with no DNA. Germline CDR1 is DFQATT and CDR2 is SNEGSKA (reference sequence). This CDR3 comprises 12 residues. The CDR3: CSARLSGRAQYF.

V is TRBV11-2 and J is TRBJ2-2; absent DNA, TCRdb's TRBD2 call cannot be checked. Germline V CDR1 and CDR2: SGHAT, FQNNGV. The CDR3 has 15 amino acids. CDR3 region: CASSTSGAGTGELFF.

CDR3 sequence: CASSVGPGLRETQYF. This chain links TRBV9 with TRBJ2-5; lacking DNA, the TRBD2 call made by TCRdb goes unchecked. CDR1 and CDR2 (germline): SGDLS, YYNGEE. The length of the CDR3 is 15 residues.

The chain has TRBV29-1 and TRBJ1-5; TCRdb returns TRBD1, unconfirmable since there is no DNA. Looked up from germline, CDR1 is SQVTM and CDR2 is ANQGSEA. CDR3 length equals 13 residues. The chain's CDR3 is CSVEQGVGQPQHF.

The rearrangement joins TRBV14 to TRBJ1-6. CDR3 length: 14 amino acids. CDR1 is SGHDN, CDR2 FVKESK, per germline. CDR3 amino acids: CASSIRSGNSPLHF.

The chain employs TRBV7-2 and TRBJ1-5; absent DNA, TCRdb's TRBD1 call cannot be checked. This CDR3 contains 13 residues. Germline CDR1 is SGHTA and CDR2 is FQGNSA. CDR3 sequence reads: CASSYGGHQPQHF.

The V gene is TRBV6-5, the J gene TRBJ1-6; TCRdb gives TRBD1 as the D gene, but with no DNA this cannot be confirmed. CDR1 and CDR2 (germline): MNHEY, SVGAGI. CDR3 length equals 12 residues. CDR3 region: CASSYNEGPLHF.

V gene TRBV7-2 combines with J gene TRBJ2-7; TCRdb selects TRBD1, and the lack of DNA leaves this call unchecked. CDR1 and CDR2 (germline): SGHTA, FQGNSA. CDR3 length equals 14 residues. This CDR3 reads CASSLARVDYEQYF.

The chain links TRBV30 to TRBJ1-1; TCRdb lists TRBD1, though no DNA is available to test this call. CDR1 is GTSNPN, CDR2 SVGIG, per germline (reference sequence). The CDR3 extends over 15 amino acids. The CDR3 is CAWSGNRAGVTEAFF.